This passage covers 21 T cell receptor beta chains from one sample sequenced in a study of early T cells in non-severe SARS-CoV-2 infection. MiXCR was run by TCRdb on the 5' RACE reads, yielding one entry per CDR3 protein. The table has 81,000 or so distinct CDR3 sequences, roughly 12% seen once. Sequenced material: whole blood. The receptors were sampled from an adult who was a healthcare worker with PCR-confirmed SARS-CoV-2 infection or an uninfected control (not recorded which).

V is TRBV6-1 and J is TRBJ2-2; D possibly matches TRBD1 or TRBD2 (5 bases each). V dropped 3 bases and J dropped 7 bases, with 15 bases sitting between them. CDR1 and CDR2 from the germline V gene are MNHNS and SASEGT. There are 15 residues in the CDR3. The CDR3 loop reads CASSEPRVGVGELFF. The DNA of the CDR3 is TGTGCCAGCAGTGAGCCCAGGGTGGGGGTCGGGGAGCTGTTTTTT.

The chain combines TRBV7-8 with TRBJ1-2; the match to TRBD1 covers 7 bases. The CDR3 is made up of 15 amino acids. V lost 1 base to trimming and J lost 2 bases; unmatched junction nucleotides: 4. Germline V gene sequence: CDR1 SGHVS, CDR2 FQNEAQ. The CDR3 nucleotides are TGTGCCAGCAGCTTAGTAGGGGGCGGAAACTATGGCTACACCTTC. This gives the protein CASSLVGGGNYGYTF.

This clonotype was seen more than once but under ten times. The gene calls are TRBV30 and TRBJ1-1, with D unresolved. CDR3 length equals 12 residues. The V and J ends lost 2 bases and 1 base respectively, with 5 bases between them. The germline CDR1 and CDR2 sequences are GTSNPN and SVGIG (reference sequence). The CDR3 bases are TGTGCCTGGAGTCGACAGAACACTGAAGCTTTCTTT. Protein: CAWSRQNTEAFF.

This clonotype was observed a single time. CDR3 bases: TGTGCCATCAGCACACGGGACACCGGGGAGCTGTTTTTT. It specifies CAISTRDTGELFF. V and J are TRBV10-3 and TRBJ2-2; D is unclear. From germline, CDR1 is ENHRY and CDR2 SYGVKD. V was pared by 6 bases and J by 3 bases, with 8 bases between. There are 13 residues in the CDR3.

Many counts were recorded for this clonotype. This chain connects TRBV7-6 to TRBJ2-1, with TRBD2 matching 8 bases. Germline lookup yields CDR1 SGHVS and CDR2 FNYEAQ. The CDR3 length is 15 residues. V lost 5 bases to trimming and J lost 7 bases; unmatched junction nucleotides: 10. CDR3 protein: CASSPGPGGMNEQFF. DNA of the CDR3: TGTGCCAGCAGCCCGGGACCGGGAGGGATGAATGAGCAGTTCTTC.

This clonotype was recorded many times. The V call is TRBV13, the J call TRBJ2-5, with 7 bases matching TRBD2. CDR1 PRHDT and CDR2 FYEKMQ come from the germline V gene (reference sequence). V lost 5 bases and J lost 1; bases outside the gene matches: 4. The CDR3 runs to 14 residues. CDR3 in amino acids: CASSLGLGQETQYF. The CDR3 coding sequence is TGTGCCAGCAGCCTTGGACTAGGCCAAGAGACCCAGTACTTC.

The chain combines TRBV29-1 with TRBJ2-4; D unresolved. The germline gives CDR1 SQVTM, CDR2 ANQGSEA. The length of the CDR3 is 14 residues. V lost 0 bases to trimming and J lost 9 bases, with 15 bases between them. CDR3 loop: CSVEDLGGLGIQYF. The CDR3, as DNA: TGCAGCGTTGAAGATCTTGGCGGCTTGGGCATTCAGTACTTC.

This clonotype was detected ten times or more. The V call is TRBV7-9, the J call TRBJ1-1; D might be TRBD1 (6 bases). Trimming cost V 5 bases and J 1 base, with 8 bases left between them. The germline V gene has CDR1 SEHNR and CDR2 FQNEAQ (reference sequence). This CDR3 contains 13 residues. Here the CDR3 DNA reads TGTGCCAGCAGCCCGACAGGGAACACTGAAGCTTTCTTT. This codes for CASSPTGNTEAFF.

Details on this clonotype: One end of the junction does not line up with germline, which may come from a read error. The chain employs TRBV28 and TRBJ2-3, with TRBD1 matching 8 bases. The CDR3 extends over 15 amino acids. Germline V gene sequence: CDR1 MDHEN, CDR2 SYDVKM. As DNA, the CDR3 is TGTGCCAGCAGTTTCCCGGACAGGGCGACAGATACGCAGTGTTTT. Its protein product is CASSFPDRATDTQCF.

In this sample, this clonotype turned up many times. The V call is TRBV4-1, the J call TRBJ1-1, with unresolved D. Germline V gene sequence: CDR1 MGHRA, CDR2 YSYEKL. The CDR3 consists of 14 residues. The V and J ends lost 3 bases and 1 base respectively, with 9 bases between them. CDR3 coding DNA: TGCGCCAGCAGCCAGGGAGGTAAGAACACTGAAGCTTTCTTT. Translating it yields CASSQGGKNTEAFF.

The genes are TRBV2 and TRBJ2-3; TRBD2 is a possible D gene (6 bases). The CDR3 covers 12 residues. V gave up 4 bases and J gave up 5 bases, with 7 bases separating them. Germline CDR1 is SNHLY and CDR2 is FYNNEI. The CDR3 coding sequence is TGTGCCAGCAGTGGGGGGGTAGATACGCAGTATTTT. As protein: CASSGGVDTQYF.

This chain connects TRBV27 to TRBJ2-7; D might be TRBD1 (5 bases). V was pared by 3 bases and J by 3 bases, with 9 bases between. The CDR3 spans 13 residues. CDR1 and CDR2 from the germline V gene are MNHEY and SMNVEV (reference sequence). DNA for the CDR3: TGTGCCAGCAGTTTGACAGCTAACTACGAGCAGTACTTC. Translation gives CASSLTANYEQYF.

This clonotype has a single count. The junction does not match germline at one end; this may be a read error. The chain combines TRBV11-2 with TRBJ2-1; 8 nucleotides line up with TRBD2. Germline-derived CDR1 and CDR2 are SGHAT and FQNNGV. This CDR3 has 18 amino acids. The CDR3 sequence: CASTEVGGSGMTYNVQFF. The CDR3 region has the DNA TGTGCCAGCACCGAGGTTGGTGGTAGCGGGATGACCTACAATGTGCAGTTCTTC.

This clonotype was found a few times. This chain joins TRBV7-2 and TRBJ2-5; 13 bases are shared with TRBD2. Trimming at V came to 5 bases and at J to 4 bases, leaving 4 bases not matched to a gene. CDR1 is SGHTA and CDR2 is FQGNSA in the germline V gene. The CDR3 has 15 amino acids. CDR3 coding DNA: TGTGCCAGCAGCCAGCGACTAGCGGGAGGAGAGACCCAGTACTTC. As protein: CASSQRLAGGETQYF.

This clonotype was seen ten or more times. The chain employs TRBV14 and TRBJ2-3, with 7 bases identical to TRBD2. The CDR3 totals 18 residues. The V gene end was trimmed by 4 bases and the J gene end by 0 bases; junction bases not matched to a gene: 13. Germline CDR1 reads SGHDN; CDR2 reads FVKESK. In DNA form, the CDR3 reads TGTGCCAGCAGCCCCACTAGCGTGGCGTCCTGGAGCACAGATACGCAGTATTTT. This sequence encodes CASSPTSVASWSTDTQYF.

The chain couples TRBV5-1 to TRBJ2-4; D not certain. Germline V gives CDR1 SGHRS, CDR2 YFSETQ. The CDR3 consists of 13 residues. Trimming cost V 4 bases and J 6 bases, with 11 bases left between them. CDR3 bases: TGCGCCAGCAGCCCAGACCTGGCAAACATTCAGTACTTC. This gives the protein CASSPDLANIQYF. The whole variable domain, remainder taken from reference TRBV5-1 and TRBJ2-4, is KAGVTQTPRYLIKTRGQQVTLSCSPISGHRSVSWYQQTPGQGLQFLFEYFSETQRNKGNFPGRFSGRQFSNSRSEMNVSTLELGDSALYLCASSPDLANIQYFGAGTRLSVL.

This clonotype was seen repeatedly, ten times or more. J is TRBJ2-3 and V is TRBV12-3 or TRBV12-4, with TRBD2 as a possible D gene (6 bases). Trimming shortened V by 4 bases and J by 0 bases, and 8 bases separated the two germline ends. This CDR3 is built from 14 residues. The CDR3 here is CASSSGLSTDTQYF. The CDR3 DNA reads TGTGCCAGCAGTTCGGGACTTAGCACAGATACGCAGTATTTT.

This clonotype was observed at least ten times. This chain connects TRBV7-8 to TRBJ1-6, with D unresolved. This CDR3 is built from 18 residues. From germline, CDR1 is SGHVS and CDR2 FQNEAQ. The V end was cut by 3 bases, the J end by 0 bases, with 15 bases between. CDR3 coding DNA: TGTGCCAGCAGCTTTCTGCCCCGCGTGAGCTCCTATAATTCACCCCTCCACTTT. This sequence encodes CASSFLPRVSSYNSPLHF.

This clonotype was observed a handful of times. The V call is TRBV29-1, the J call TRBJ1-4; D is undetermined. CDR3 length equals 14 residues. The V end lost 4 bases, the J end lost 8 bases, and 17 bases lay between the germline ends. The germline V gene has CDR1 SQVTM and CDR2 ANQGSEA. The CDR3 bases are TGCAGCGTTGCTCCGGCAGGTTACGCAGAAAAACTGTTTTTT. Translating it yields CSVAPAGYAEKLFF.

This clonotype was found once. The rearrangement uses TRBV20-1 and TRBJ1-1; TRBD1 agrees at 7 bases. There are 14 residues in the CDR3. In germline, CDR1 is DFQATT, CDR2 SNEGSKA (reference sequence). V lost 3 bases, J lost 4 bases, and 8 bases stayed unmatched. The CDR3 protein is CSASGTVRGTEAFF. CDR3 DNA: TGCAGTGCTAGCGGGACAGTTAGGGGCACTGAAGCTTTCTTT.

This sequence joins TRBV20-1 and TRBJ2-1, with D possibly TRBD2 on 6 matching bases. With 6 bases removed from V and 6 bases from J, the gap between germline ends came to 12 bases. The CDR3 runs 12 residues. CDR1 is DFQATT, CDR2 SNEGSKA, per germline (reference sequence). In DNA, the CDR3 is TGCAGTGCCCGTGGGACTTTCAATGAGCAGTTCTTC. Protein product: CSARGTFNEQFF.